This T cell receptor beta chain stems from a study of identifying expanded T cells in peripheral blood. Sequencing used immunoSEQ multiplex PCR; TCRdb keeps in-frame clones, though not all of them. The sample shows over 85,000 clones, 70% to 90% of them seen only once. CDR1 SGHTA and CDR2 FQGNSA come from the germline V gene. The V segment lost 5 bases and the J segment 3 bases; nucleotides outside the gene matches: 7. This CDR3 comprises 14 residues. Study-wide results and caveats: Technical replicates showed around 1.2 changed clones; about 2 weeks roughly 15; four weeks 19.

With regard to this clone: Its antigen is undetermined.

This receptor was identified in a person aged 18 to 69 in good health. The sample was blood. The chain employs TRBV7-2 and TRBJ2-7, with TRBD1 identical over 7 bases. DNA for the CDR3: TGTGCCAGCAGCCTACGGACAGGAAACTACGAGCAGTACTTC. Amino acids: CASSLRTGNYEQYF.